This T cell receptor beta chain was found in a study of blood T cell repertoires in COVID-19. Across the whole study: Acute and convalescent COVID-19 specimens originated in the United States, Italy and Spain. T cells, B-cell-depleted T cells, or PBMCs supplied cDNA or gDNA.

Germline values: CDR1 WSHSY, CDR2 SAAADI. Trimming shortened V by 7 bases and J by 0 bases, and 7 bases separated the two germline ends. This CDR3 spans 13 amino acids. Authors' methods: Reference gene primers were amplified, and this amplification served to estimate nucleated cell counts. TCRdb's table, derived via immunoSEQ multiplex PCR, lists solely in-frame clones and lacks some. V and J calls and clone size follow that table, whereas D and trimming were derived from the DNA. Of 110,000 or so clones listed, 70% to 90% are singletons. This receptor was obtained from a woman aged 45-60 years with acute or convalescent COVID-19. V and J are TRBV10-2 and TRBJ1-5; a possible D gene is TRBD1 (6 bases). Sequencing was done on a sample of peripheral blood. In DNA, the CDR3 is TGCGCCAGCACAGGGGATAGCAATCAGCCCCAGCATTTT. This sequence encodes CASTGDSNQPQHF.